The 11 T cell receptor beta chains given below trace back to one sample, sequenced in a study of T cell repertoires in cytomegalovirus infection. In TCRdb, the reads were re-called with MiXCR into one record per CDR3 protein. The repertoire holds around 360,000 distinct CDR3 sequences, with just under 35% as singletons. Antigen specificity for these receptors is unknown. This sample comprised cultured PBMCs, obtained from culture after CMV antigen stimulation. All receptors come from a human donor in good health (CMV status not recorded). Some clones in this sample may be carry-over from other donors' samples.

The chain uses TRBV14 and TRBJ1-1; no definite D call. The CDR3 extends over 14 amino acids. V lost 0 bases and J 5 bases, leaving 10 bases between the germline ends. The V gene's germline CDR1 is SGHDN and CDR2 FVKESK. In nucleotides, the CDR3 is TGTGCCAGCAGCCAAGATTCGGCCCGAACTGAAGCTTTCTTT. This encodes CASSQDSARTEAFF.

V usage is TRBV4-1 and J usage is TRBJ2-1, with 10 nucleotides matching TRBD2. The CDR3 sequence is 15 residues long. The V gene's germline CDR1 is MGHRA and CDR2 YSYEKL. The ends lost 4 bases at V and 5 bases at J; junction bases unmatched: 5. The CDR3 DNA reads TGCGCCAGCAGCCCCGAGCTAGCGGGGGACAATGAGCAGTTCTTC. Protein: CASSPELAGDNEQFF.

The table lists this clonotype with a few counts. The CDR3 spells CASSTKGQALFEAFF. CDR3 bases: TGTGCCAGCAGCACAAAGGGACAGGCCCTCTTTGAAGCTTTCTTT. The chain uses TRBV7-8 and TRBJ1-1; 8 bases are a match to TRBD1. Germline values: CDR1 SGHVS, CDR2 FQNEAQ. J was trimmed by 7 bases and V by 5 bases; bases with no gene match: 12. The length of the CDR3 is 15 residues.

This clonotype was detected a few times. The rearrangement links TRBV7-2 to TRBJ2-4; 11 nucleotides agree with TRBD1. Trimming took 4 bases from V and 15 from J; bases not matched to a gene: 8. CDR1 is SGHTA and CDR2 is FQGNSA in the germline V gene. The CDR3 has 13 amino acids. CDR3 DNA: TGTGCCAGCAGCTATTCACCGGGACAGGGGGGGTACTTC. It encodes CASSYSPGQGGYF.

The J gene is TRBJ1-1, the V gene TRBV5-4, with TRBD1 as a possible D gene (6 bases). Germline CDR1 SGHNT, CDR2 YYREEE (reference sequence). V shed 4 bases and J shed 4 bases, with 11 bases lying between them. The CDR3 consists of 13 residues. The CDR3 DNA sequence: TGTGCCAGCAGCGCAGGGGTTTCCACTGAAGCTTTCTTT. The encoded protein is CASSAGVSTEAFF.

This clonotype was observed a handful of times. The gene calls are TRBV20-1 and TRBJ2-2; TRBD2 matches 8 bases. The CDR3 length is 16 residues. The trim removed 3 bases at V and 7 bases at J, leaving 13 bases unmatched. The germline V gene encodes CDR1 DFQATT and CDR2 SNEGSKA (reference sequence). CDR3: CSARPRSGSYGGELFF. For the CDR3, the DNA is TGCAGTGCTAGGCCGAGGAGCGGGAGTTACGGCGGGGAGCTGTTTTTT.

In DNA, the CDR3 is TGTGCCAGCAGCCATACGGACACGTACCAAGAGACCCAGTACTTC. Translating it yields CASSHTDTYQETQYF. The chain has TRBV3-1 and TRBJ2-5, with D possibly matching TRBD1 (5 bases). The germline V and J ends were trimmed by 3 bases and 0 bases, with 11 bases remaining between them. Germline CDR1 LGHDT, CDR2 YNNKEL (reference sequence). This CDR3 has 15 residues.

V is TRBV18 and J is TRBJ1-5; D is unresolved. The germline V gene has CDR1 KGHSH and CDR2 LQKENI. The CDR3 sequence is 13 residues long. Trimming cost V 2 bases and J 5 bases, with 7 bases left between them. The CDR3 loop reads CASSPSRDQPQHF. In nucleotides, the CDR3 is TGTGCCAGCTCACCATCGAGAGATCAGCCCCAGCATTTT. Together with reference TRBV18 and TRBJ1-5, the CDR3 gives the full variable domain: NAGVMQNPRHLVRRRGQEARLRCSPMKGHSHVYWYRQLPEEGLKFMVYLQKENIIDESGMPKERFSAEFPKEGPSILRIQQVVRGDSAAYFCASSPSRDQPQHFGDGTRLSIL.

This clonotype showed up just a few times. DNA of the CDR3: TGTGCCAGCAGTCGGACAGATAGGAGCAATCAGCCCCAGCATTTT. It codes for CASSRTDRSNQPQHF. The chain links TRBV28 to TRBJ1-5; TRBD1 might be the D (6 bases). This CDR3 is built from 15 residues. The V end was cut by 5 bases, the J end by 1 base, with 12 bases between. The germline V gene encodes CDR1 MDHEN and CDR2 SYDVKM.

The chain uses TRBV6-2 or TRBV6-3 and TRBJ2-7; the D is unclear. This CDR3 comprises 12 residues. The V gene lost 7 bases and the J gene lost 3 bases, with 10 bases spanning the gap. The germline gives CDR1 MNHEY, CDR2 SVGEGT. DNA for the CDR3: TGTGCCAGCAAGGCAGGAGACTACGAGCAGTACTTC. The encoded protein is CASKAGDYEQYF.

This clonotype has a count of ten or more. The chain uses TRBV7-9 and TRBJ2-3; D perhaps matches TRBD1 (5 bases). The CDR3 spans 14 residues. V lost 3 bases, J lost 5 bases, and 12 bases lay in between. Germline V gives CDR1 SEHNR, CDR2 FQNEAQ (reference sequence). DNA for the CDR3: TGTGCCAGCAGCTTCGACAGAAAACAAGATACGCAGTATTTT. Protein sequence: CASSFDRKQDTQYF.